The present T cell receptor (beta chain) was sequenced within a study of control samples from healthy donors and cancer patients. The V and J ends lost 3 bases and 3 bases, in that order; junction bases with no gene match: 13. CDR3 length: 19 amino acids. Per germline, CDR1 SGDLS and CDR2 YYNGEE. The protocol was immunoSEQ multiplex PCR, while the TCRdb copy is restricted to in-frame clones and leaves out a portion. The table lists 30,000 to 40,000 clones, around 93% of them singletons. The count of this clone is one. The sample taken for sequencing was PBMCs. The genes are TRBV9 and TRBJ1-6; 9 bases fit TRBD1. The clonotype originates from a man aged 35-49 years with colorectal cancer. As DNA, the CDR3 is TGTGCCAGCAGCGCTCATTTTCCGGGACAGGGTGACTATAATTCACCCCTCCACTTT. Its protein product is CASSAHFPGQGDYNSPLHF.